These T cell receptor beta chains were read from a single sample in a study of blood T cell repertoires in COVID-19. Generated by immunoSEQ multiplex PCR, the TCRdb table keeps only in-frame clones and is missing some. This table has under 250,000 clones, around 81% appearing once. The sequencing sample was made of peripheral blood. All receptors derive from a human donor in a cohort sampled during active COVID-19. CDR3s include the opening cysteine and the closing phenylalanine or tryptophan. The D gene is left open where the match is weak. A clone size is listed for some rows: how often the clone was seen (once, few, many), or a class if it is expanded.

TRBV29-1	TRBJ2-5	TRBD1	NA	CSVPGTGGVLKTQYF	TGCAGCGTGCCGGGGACAGGGGGCGTTTTGAAGACCCAGTACTTC
TRBV27	TRBJ2-1	NA	few	CASSSGNTYNEQFF	TGTGCCAGCAGTTCCGGTAATACCTACAATGAGCAGTTCTTC
TRBV28	TRBJ1-5	TRBD1	NA	CASSFIGTGGFSNQPQHF	TGTGCCAGCAGTTTTATCGGGACAGGGGGTTTTAGCAATCAGCCCCAGCATTTT
TRBV28	TRBJ1-6	TRBD1	NA	CATIPSTGGRSPLHF	TGTGCCACAATACCGTCTACAGGGGGCCGATCACCCCTCCACTTT
TRBV5-6	TRBJ2-7	NA	NA	CASSLGSGAGVSYEQYF	TGTGCCAGCAGCTTGGGATCCGGAGCAGGGGTATCCTACGAGCAGTACTTC
TRBV14	TRBJ1-1	NA	NA	CASTAIITAREAFF	TGTGCCAGCACCGCCATCATAACAGCCCGTGAAGCTTTCTTT
TRBV7-8	TRBJ1-5	TRBD1	NA	CASSFMTGVQPQHF	TGTGCCAGCAGCTTTATGACAGGGGTTCAGCCCCAGCATTTT
TRBV19	TRBJ1-5	NA	NA	CASSQSQNRGQPQHF	TGTGCCAGTAGTCAATCCCAAAACCGGGGACAGCCCCAGCATTTT
TRBV30	TRBJ1-5	NA	NA	CAWSPQGDQPQHF	TGTGCCTGGAGTCCACAGGGAGATCAGCCCCAGCATTTT
TRBV19	TRBJ2-2	TRBD2	NA	CAREGREDNGELFF	TGTGCCAGGGAAGGGAGGGAGGACAACGGGGAGCTGTTTTTT
TRBV7-3	TRBJ2-5	NA	NA	CASSLQRGAETQYF	TGTGCCAGCAGCTTACAAAGGGGCGCGGAGACCCAGTACTTC
TRBV19	TRBJ2-3	TRBD1	NA	CASSIGGGRTDTQYF	TGTGCCAGTAGTATAGGAGGGGGCCGCACAGATACGCAGTATTTT
TRBV18	TRBJ2-4	TRBD1	NA	CASSPPTGVGNIQYF	TGTGCCAGCTCACCACCGACAGGGGTCGGAAACATTCAGTACTTC
TRBV7-2	TRBJ1-4	NA	NA	CASSLVRAQGEKLFF	TGTGCCAGCAGCTTAGTACGGGCCCAGGGGGAAAAACTGTTTTTT
TRBV12-3/TRBV12-4	TRBJ2-1	NA	NA	CASSFPYYNEQFF	TGTGCCAGCAGTTTCCCCTACTACAATGAGCAGTTCTTC
TRBV5-6	TRBJ1-2	TRBD1	NA	CASSMLFFLEGASRGGYTF	TGTGCCAGCTCTATGCTGTTTTTCCTGGAGGGGGCGTCACGAGGTGGCTACACCTTC
TRBV3-1/TRBV3-2	TRBJ2-2	NA	NA	CASSPPGGELFF	TGTGCCAGCAGCCCCCCGGGCGGGGAGCTGTTTTTT
TRBV7-9	TRBJ1-1	NA	NA	CASSHTKLITGTEAFF	TGTGCCAGCAGCCATACGAAACTAATCACGGGGACTGAAGCTTTCTTT
TRBV7-2	TRBJ2-7	NA	NA	CASSPRVSSYEQYF	TGTGCCAGCAGCCCCCGGGTCAGCTCCTACGAGCAGTACTTC
TRBV19	TRBJ1-4	TRBD1	NA	CASSIQGDNEKLFF	TGTGCCAGTAGTATACAGGGGGATAATGAAAAACTGTTTTTT
TRBV5-1	TRBJ2-7	TRBD1	NA	CASRPPGQGTGEQYF	TGCGCCAGCCGACCCCCGGGACAGGGGACGGGAGAGCAGTACTTC
TRBV7-2	TRBJ1-2	TRBD1	NA	CASSTGGGANYGYTF	TGTGCCAGCAGTACAGGGGGGGGTGCTAACTATGGCTACACCTTC
TRBV5-1	TRBJ1-4	NA	NA	CASSPGQPTNEKLFF	TGCGCCAGCAGCCCCGGACAGCCAACTAATGAAAAACTGTTTTTT
TRBV28	TRBJ1-2	TRBD1	NA	CASSFRDSYGYTF	TGTGCCAGCAGTTTCCGGGACAGCTATGGCTACACCTTC
TRBV6-5	TRBJ2-3	TRBD2	once	CASRLLASSTDTQYF	TGTGCCAGCAGATTACTAGCGTCTAGCACAGATACGCAGTATTTT
TRBV9	TRBJ1-4	NA	NA	CASSPGATNEKLFF	TGTGCCAGCAGCCCGGGGGCAACTAATGAAAAACTGTTTTTT
TRBV7-9	TRBJ1-1	TRBD1	NA	CASSPGTGGTEAFF	TGTGCCAGCAGTCCCGGGACAGGGGGGACTGAAGCTTTCTTT
TRBV5-5	TRBJ1-4	NA	NA	CASSPLLSGNEKLFF	TGTGCCAGCAGCCCCCTTTTATCCGGGAACGAAAAACTGTTTTTT
TRBV28	TRBJ2-7	TRBD1	NA	CASSVDREAVGEQYF	TGTGCCAGCAGTGTCGACAGGGAAGCCGTCGGCGAGCAGTACTTC
TRBV10-3	TRBJ1-4	NA	NA	CAISESGSRGEKLFF	TGTGCCATCAGTGAGTCAGGGAGCCGAGGTGAAAAACTGTTTTTT
TRBV19	TRBJ1-5	NA	NA	CASSPRTSFNQPQHF	TGTGCCAGTTCTCCGAGGACATCCTTCAATCAGCCCCAGCATTTT
TRBV24-1	TRBJ2-2	TRBD1	NA	CATSDLRGTGDNTGELFF	TGTGCCACCAGTGATCTTCGCGGGACAGGGGATAACACCGGGGAGCTGTTTTTT
TRBV20-1	TRBJ2-7	TRBD1	NA	CSASPTGAYEQYF	TGCAGTGCTAGTCCGACAGGGGCCTACGAGCAGTACTTC
TRBV7-9	TRBJ1-4	TRBD1	many	CASSLGYRGTNEKLFF	TGTGCCAGCAGCCTTGGCTACAGGGGTACTAATGAAAAACTGTTTTTT
TRBV11-2	TRBJ2-7	NA	NA	CASSLDSGIDEQYF	TGTGCCAGCAGCTTAGATTCAGGGATAGACGAGCAGTACTTC
TRBV7-2	TRBJ2-2	NA	NA	CASSEGQWTGELFF	TGTGCCAGCAGCGAAGGACAGTGGACCGGGGAGCTGTTTTTT
TRBV6-6	TRBJ1-2	TRBD1	NA	CASRKGTAPNYGYTF	TGTGCCAGCAGGAAGGGGACAGCTCCTAACTATGGCTACACCTTC
TRBV10-3	TRBJ2-2	NA	NA	CAISFLPSESGELFF	TGTGCCATCAGCTTCCTTCCTAGTGAATCCGGGGAGCTGTTTTTT
TRBV5-6	TRBJ2-2	TRBD1	NA	CASSLRDRGNTGELFF	TGTGCCAGCAGCTTGAGAGACAGGGGGAACACCGGGGAGCTGTTTTTT
TRBV5-1	TRBJ1-4	NA	many	CASSTDAQINEKLFF	TGCGCCAGCAGCACAGACGCTCAGATTAATGAAAAACTGTTTTTT